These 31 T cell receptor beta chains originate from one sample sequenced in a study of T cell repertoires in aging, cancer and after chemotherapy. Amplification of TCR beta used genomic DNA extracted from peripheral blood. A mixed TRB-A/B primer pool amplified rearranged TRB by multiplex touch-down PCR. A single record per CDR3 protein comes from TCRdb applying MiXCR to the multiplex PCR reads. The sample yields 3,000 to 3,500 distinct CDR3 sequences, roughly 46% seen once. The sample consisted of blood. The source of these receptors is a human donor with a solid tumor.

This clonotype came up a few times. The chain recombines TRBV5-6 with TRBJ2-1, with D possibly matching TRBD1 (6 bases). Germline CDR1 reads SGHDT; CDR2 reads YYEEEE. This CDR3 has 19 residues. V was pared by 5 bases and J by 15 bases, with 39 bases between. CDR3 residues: CASRIWGLGGDRRLSNMFF. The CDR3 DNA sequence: TGTGCCAGCAGAATTTGGGGCCTTGGAGGAGACAGGAGGCTCTCCAATATGTTCTTC.

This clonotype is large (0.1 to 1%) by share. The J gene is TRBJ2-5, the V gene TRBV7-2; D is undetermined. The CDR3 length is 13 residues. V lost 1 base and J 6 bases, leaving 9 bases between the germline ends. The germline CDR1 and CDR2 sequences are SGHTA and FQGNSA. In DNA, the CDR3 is TGTGCCAGCAGCTTAGGCACCCCCAAGACCCAGTACTTC. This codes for CASSLGTPKTQYF. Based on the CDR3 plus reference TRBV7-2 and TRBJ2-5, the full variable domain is GAGVSQSPSNKVTEKGKDVELRCDPISGHTALYWYRQSLGQGLEFLIYFQGNSAPDKSGLPSDRFSAERTGGSVSTLTIQRTQQEDSAVYLCASSLGTPKTQYFGPGTRLLVL.

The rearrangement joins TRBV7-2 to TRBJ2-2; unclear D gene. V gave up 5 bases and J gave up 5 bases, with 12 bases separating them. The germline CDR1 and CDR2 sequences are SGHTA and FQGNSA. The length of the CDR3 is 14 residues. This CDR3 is CASSPRMNTGELFF. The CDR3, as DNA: TGTGCCAGCAGCCCCCGGATGAATACCGGGGAGCTGTTTTTT.

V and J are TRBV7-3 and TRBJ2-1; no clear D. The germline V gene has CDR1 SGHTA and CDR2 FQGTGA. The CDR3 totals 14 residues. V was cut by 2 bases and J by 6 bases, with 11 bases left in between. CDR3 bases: TGTGCCAGCAGCTTAGGTGCTTGGGCCAATGAGCAGTTCTTC. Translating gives CASSLGAWANEQFF.

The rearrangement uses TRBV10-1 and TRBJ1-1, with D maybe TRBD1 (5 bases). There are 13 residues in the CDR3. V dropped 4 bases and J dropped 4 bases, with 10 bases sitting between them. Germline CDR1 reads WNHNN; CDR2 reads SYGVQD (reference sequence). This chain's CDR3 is CASSANGATEAFF. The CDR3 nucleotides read TGCGCCAGCAGTGCGAACGGGGCCACTGAAGCTTTCTTT.

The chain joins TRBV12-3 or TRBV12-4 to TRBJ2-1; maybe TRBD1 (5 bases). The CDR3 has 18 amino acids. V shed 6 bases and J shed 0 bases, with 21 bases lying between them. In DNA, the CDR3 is TGTGCCAGCAGCATCTTTATCTTGGGGCGACGCTCCTACAATGAGCAGTTCTTC. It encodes CASSIFILGRRSYNEQFF.

The CDR3 protein is CASRRTALPYQPQHF. Written as DNA, the CDR3 is TGTGCCAGCAGGAGGACAGCCCTCCCCTATCAGCCCCAGCATTTT. V gene TRBV27 combines with J gene TRBJ1-5; tentatively, D is TRBD1 (6 bases). CDR3 size: 15 residues. CDR1 and CDR2 from the germline V gene are MNHEY and SMNVEV (reference sequence). V was shortened by 6 bases and J by 5 bases, with 17 bases between the two germline ends.

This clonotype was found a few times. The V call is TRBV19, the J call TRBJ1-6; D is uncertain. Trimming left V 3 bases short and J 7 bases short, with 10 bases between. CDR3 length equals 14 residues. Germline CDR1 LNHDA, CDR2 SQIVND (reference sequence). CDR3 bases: TGTGCCAGTAGTATTCAACAGAAAAATTCACCCCTCCACTTT. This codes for CASSIQQKNSPLHF.

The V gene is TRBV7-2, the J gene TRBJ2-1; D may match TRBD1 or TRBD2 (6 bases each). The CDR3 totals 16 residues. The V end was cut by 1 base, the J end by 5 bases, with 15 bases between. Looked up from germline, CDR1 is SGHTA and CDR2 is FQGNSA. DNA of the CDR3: TGTGCCAGCAGCTTAGGGGTTGGGGGGCGGCACAATGAGCAGTTCTTC. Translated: CASSLGVGGRHNEQFF.

The CDR3 bases are TGTGCCAGTACTAGGACAGGGAGAAATGAGCAGTTCTTC. Protein: CASTRTGRNEQFF. The chain joins TRBV19 to TRBJ2-1; the match to TRBD1 covers 8 bases. The germline CDR1 and CDR2 sequences are LNHDA and SQIVND (reference sequence). The CDR3 has 13 residues. The ends lost 7 bases at V and 7 bases at J; junction bases unmatched: 6.

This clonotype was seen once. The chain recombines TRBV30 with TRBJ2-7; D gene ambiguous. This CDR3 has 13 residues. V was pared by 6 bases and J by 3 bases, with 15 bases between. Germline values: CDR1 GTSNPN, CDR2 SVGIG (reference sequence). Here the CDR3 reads CACTDRHRYEQYF. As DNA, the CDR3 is TGTGCCTGTACGGACCGCCACCGCTACGAGCAGTACTTC.

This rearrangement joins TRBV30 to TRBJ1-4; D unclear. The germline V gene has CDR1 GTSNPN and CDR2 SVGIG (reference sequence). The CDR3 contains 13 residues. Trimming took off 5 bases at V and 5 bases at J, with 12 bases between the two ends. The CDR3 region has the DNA TGTGCCTGGGGTTCCCGGGAGAATGAAAAACTGTTTTTT. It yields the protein CAWGSRENEKLFF.

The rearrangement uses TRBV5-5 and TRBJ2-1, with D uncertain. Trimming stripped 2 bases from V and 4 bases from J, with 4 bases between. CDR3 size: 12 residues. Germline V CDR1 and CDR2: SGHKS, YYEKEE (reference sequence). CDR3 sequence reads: CASSFTYNEQFF. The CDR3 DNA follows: TGTGCCAGCAGCTTCACATACAATGAGCAGTTCTTC.

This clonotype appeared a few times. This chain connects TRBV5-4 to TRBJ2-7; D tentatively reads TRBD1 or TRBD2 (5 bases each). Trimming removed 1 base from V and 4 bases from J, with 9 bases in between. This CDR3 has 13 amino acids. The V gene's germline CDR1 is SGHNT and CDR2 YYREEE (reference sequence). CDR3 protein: CASSLWGMYEQYF. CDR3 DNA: TGTGCCAGCAGCTTGTGGGGGATGTACGAGCAGTACTTC.

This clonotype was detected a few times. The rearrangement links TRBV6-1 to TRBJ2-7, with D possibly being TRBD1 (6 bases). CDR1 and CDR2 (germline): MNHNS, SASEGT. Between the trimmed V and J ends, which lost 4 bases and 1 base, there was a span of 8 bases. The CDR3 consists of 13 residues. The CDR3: CASSVQGSYEQYF. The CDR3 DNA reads TGTGCCAGCAGTGTACAGGGATCCTACGAGCAGTACTTC.

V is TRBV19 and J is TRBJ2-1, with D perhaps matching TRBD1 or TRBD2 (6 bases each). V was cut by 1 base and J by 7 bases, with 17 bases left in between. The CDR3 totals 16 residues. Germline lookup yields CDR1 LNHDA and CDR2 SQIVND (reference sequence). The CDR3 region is CASSIAQEGGRNEQFF. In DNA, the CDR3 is TGTGCCAGTAGTATAGCGCAGGAGGGGGGACGGAATGAGCAGTTCTTC.

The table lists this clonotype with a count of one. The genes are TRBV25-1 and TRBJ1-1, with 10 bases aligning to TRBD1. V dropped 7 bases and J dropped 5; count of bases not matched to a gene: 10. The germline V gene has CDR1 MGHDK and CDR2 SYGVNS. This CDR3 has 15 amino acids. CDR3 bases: TGTGCCAGCATTCAATCCGGGACAGGGGTAACTGAAGCTTTCTTT. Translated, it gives CASIQSGTGVTEAFF.

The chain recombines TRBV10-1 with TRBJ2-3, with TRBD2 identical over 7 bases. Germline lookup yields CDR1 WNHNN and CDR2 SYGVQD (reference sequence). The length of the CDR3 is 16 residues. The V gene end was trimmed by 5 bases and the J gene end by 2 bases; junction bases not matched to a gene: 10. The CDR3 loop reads CASSQRGLFYTDTQYF. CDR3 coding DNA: TGCGCCAGCAGTCAAAGGGGACTATTCTACACAGATACGCAGTATTTT.

The CDR3 coding sequence is TGTGCCAGCAGCTTGCCCCTGGGTCGGACGAAAGAGACCCAGTACTTC. It yields the protein CASSLPLGRTKETQYF. V is TRBV5-4 and J is TRBJ2-5; D ambiguous. V was cut by 1 base and J by 3 bases, with 16 bases left in between. Germline values: CDR1 SGHNT, CDR2 YYREEE (reference sequence). CDR3 length equals 16 residues.

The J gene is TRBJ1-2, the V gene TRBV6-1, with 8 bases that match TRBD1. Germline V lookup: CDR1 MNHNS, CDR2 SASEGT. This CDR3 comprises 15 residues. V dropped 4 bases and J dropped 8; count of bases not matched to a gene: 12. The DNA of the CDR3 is TGTGCCAGCAGTGGGGAGTTGGCAGGGGGCGACGGCTACACCTTC. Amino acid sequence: CASSGELAGGDGYTF.

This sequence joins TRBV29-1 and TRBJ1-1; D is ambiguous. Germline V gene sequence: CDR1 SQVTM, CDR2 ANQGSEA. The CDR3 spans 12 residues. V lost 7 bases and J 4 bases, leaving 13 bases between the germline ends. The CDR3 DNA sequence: TGCAGCGGGAGCTACGCGTTCACTGAAGCTTTCTTT. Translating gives CSGSYAFTEAFF.

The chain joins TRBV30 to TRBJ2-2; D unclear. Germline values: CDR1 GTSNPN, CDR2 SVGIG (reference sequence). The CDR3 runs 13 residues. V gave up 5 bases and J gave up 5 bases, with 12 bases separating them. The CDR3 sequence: CAWSRLQTGELFF. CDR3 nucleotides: TGTGCCTGGTCCCGGCTTCAGACCGGGGAGCTGTTTTTT.

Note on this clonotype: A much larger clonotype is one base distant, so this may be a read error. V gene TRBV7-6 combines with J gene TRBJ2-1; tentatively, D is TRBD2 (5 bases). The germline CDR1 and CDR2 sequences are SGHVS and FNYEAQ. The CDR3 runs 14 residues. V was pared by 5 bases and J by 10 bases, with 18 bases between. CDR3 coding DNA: TGTGCCAGCAGCCCCACGTCTAGCATAGGGGAGCAGTTCTTC. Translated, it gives CASSPTSSIGEQFF.

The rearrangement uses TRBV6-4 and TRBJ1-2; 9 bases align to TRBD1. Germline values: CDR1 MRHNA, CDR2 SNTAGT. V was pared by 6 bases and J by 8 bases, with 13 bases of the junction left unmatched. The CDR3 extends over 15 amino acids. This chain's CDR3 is CASRRTGEGTGGYTF. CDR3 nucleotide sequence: TGTGCCAGCAGACGGACAGGGGAAGGAACGGGAGGCTACACCTTC.

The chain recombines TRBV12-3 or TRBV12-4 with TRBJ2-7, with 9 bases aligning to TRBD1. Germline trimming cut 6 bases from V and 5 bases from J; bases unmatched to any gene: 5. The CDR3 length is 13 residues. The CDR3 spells CASSRDRVHEQYF. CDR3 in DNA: TGTGCCAGCAGCCGGGACAGGGTCCACGAGCAGTACTTC.

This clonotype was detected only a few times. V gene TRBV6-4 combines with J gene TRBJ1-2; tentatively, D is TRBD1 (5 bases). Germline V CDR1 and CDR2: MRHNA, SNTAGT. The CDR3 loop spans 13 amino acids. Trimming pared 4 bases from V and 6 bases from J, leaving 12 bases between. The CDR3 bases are TGTGCCAGCAGTGCGGGGACGGCCCATGGCTACACCTTC. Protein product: CASSAGTAHGYTF.

The CDR3 region has the DNA TGTGCCATCAGTGAGTTGAAGGGAACCTACGAGCAGTACTTC. Translation gives CAISELKGTYEQYF. This chain joins TRBV10-3 and TRBJ2-7; D gene unclear. V dropped 1 base and J dropped 2 bases, with 9 bases sitting between them. CDR1 is ENHRY and CDR2 is SYGVKD in the germline V gene. This CDR3 comprises 14 residues.

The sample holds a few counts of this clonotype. Here the CDR3 DNA reads TGCAGTGCTAGGTACTTTCGGGGCGGGGGGATCTACAATGAGCAGTTCTTC. This codes for CSARYFRGGGIYNEQFF. The chain recombines TRBV20-1 with TRBJ2-1, with 8 bases that match TRBD2. The V gene's germline CDR1 is DFQATT and CDR2 SNEGSKA (reference sequence). The CDR3 has 17 residues. The ends lost 3 bases at V and 3 bases at J; junction bases unmatched: 13.

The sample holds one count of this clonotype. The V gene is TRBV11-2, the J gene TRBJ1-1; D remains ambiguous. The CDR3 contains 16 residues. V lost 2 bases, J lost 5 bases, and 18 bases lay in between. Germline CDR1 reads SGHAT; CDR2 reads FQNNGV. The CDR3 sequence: CASSLSGVSLGTEAFF. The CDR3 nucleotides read TGTGCCAGCAGCTTATCGGGTGTTTCGTTGGGTACTGAAGCTTTCTTT. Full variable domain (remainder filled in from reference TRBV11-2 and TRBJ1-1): EAGVAQSPRYKIIEKRQSVAFWCNPISGHATLYWYQQILGQGPKLLIQFQNNGVVDDSQLPKDRFSAERLKGVDSTLKIQPAKLEDSAVYLCASSLSGVSLGTEAFFGQGTRLTVV.

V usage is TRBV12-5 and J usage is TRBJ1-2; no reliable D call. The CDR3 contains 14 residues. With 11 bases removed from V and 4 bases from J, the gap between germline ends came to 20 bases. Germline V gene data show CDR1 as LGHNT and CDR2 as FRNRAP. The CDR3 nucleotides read TGTGCTGCAGAGGGAGGGAGTTTGGGCTATGGCTACACCTTC. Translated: CAAEGGSLGYGYTF.

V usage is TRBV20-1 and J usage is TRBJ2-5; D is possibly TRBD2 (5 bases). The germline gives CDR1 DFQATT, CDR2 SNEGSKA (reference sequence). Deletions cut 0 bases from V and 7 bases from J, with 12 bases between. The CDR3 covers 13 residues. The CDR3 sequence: CSARETRRGTQYF. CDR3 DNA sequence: TGCAGTGCTAGAGAGACTCGCCGGGGGACCCAGTACTTC.